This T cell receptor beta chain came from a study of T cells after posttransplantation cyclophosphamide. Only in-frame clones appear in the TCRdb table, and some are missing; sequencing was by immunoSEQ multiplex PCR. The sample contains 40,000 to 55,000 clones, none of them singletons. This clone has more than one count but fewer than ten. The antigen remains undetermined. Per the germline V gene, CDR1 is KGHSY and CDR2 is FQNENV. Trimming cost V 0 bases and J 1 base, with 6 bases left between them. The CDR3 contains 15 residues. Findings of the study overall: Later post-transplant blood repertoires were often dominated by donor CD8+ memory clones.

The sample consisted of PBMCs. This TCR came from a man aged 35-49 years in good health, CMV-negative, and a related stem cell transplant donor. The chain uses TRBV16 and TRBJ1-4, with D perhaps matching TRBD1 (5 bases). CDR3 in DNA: TGTGCCAGCAGCCAATCCCAGGGAACTAATGAAAAACTGTTTTTT. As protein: CASSQSQGTNEKLFF.